Given below is one T cell receptor (beta chain) in context. This CDR3 is 11 amino acids long. The germline gives CDR1 SGHRS, CDR2 YFSETQ. V was clipped by 1 base and J by 4 bases, with 2 bases between them. This sample was taken from a study of cytomegalovirus exposure and HLA in healthy donors. Only in-frame clones appear in the TCRdb table, and some are missing; sequencing was by immunoSEQ multiplex PCR. The sample records some 79,000 clones, roughly 93% being singletons. The V call is TRBV5-1, the J call TRBJ2-5; no clear D. This receptor was identified in a woman between 18 and 29 years old in good health and CMV-seropositive. Sequenced sample: PBMCs. CDR3 bases: TGCGCCAGCAGCTTGCGAGAGACCCAGTACTTC. It specifies CASSLRETQYF.